Listed here are 8 T cell receptor beta chains from one sample, sequenced in a study of response to subunit inactivated influenza vaccine. MiXCR was run by TCRdb on the RT-PCR reads, yielding one entry per CDR3 protein. The data show over 150,000 distinct CDR3 sequences, about 10% seen once. Sequencing was performed on non-naive T cells sorted from PBMCs, taken on the day of vaccination. The source is a man aged 45-65 years who received an inactivated influenza vaccine.

As concerns this clonotype: A single base separates this from a much larger clone, so it may be a read error. The chain is built from TRBV11-1 and TRBJ2-6; D is uncertain. Trimming removed 6 bases at V and 2 bases at J, with 5 bases between. The CDR3 sequence is 13 residues long. Germline loops: CDR1 SGHAT, CDR2 FQDESV (reference sequence). CDR3 nucleotides: TGTGCCAGCAGGGTTCCTGGGGCCAACGTCCTGACTTTC. Amino acid sequence: CASRVPGANVLTF.

This clonotype was counted ten times or more. This sequence joins TRBV30 and TRBJ2-2; D is unresolved. Per the germline V gene, CDR1 is GTSNPN and CDR2 is SVGIG (reference sequence). Trimming stripped 2 bases from V and 6 bases from J, with 13 bases between. The length of the CDR3 is 14 residues. CDR3 residues: CAWSIGNTAGELFF. Written as DNA, the CDR3 is TGTGCCTGGAGTATTGGGAATACGGCCGGGGAGCTGTTTTTT.

The J gene is TRBJ2-7, the V gene TRBV7-6; possible D gene TRBD1, 5 bases. This CDR3 comprises 14 residues. Trimming removed 5 bases at V and 6 bases at J, with 17 bases between. Germline V lookup: CDR1 SGHVS, CDR2 FNYEAQ. The DNA for the CDR3 is TGTGCCAGCAGCCCAAATGGGGCCTACGGCGAGCAGTACTTC. Translation: CASSPNGAYGEQYF.

This clonotype was counted many times. The chain has TRBV28 and TRBJ2-7; TRBD2 matches 8 bases. J lost 0 bases, V lost 3 bases, and 16 bases had no gene match. Germline V gene data show CDR1 as MDHEN and CDR2 as SYDVKM. CDR3 size: 19 residues. CDR3 in amino acids: CASSFALDLIAGSSYEQYF. The CDR3 DNA reads as TGTGCCAGCAGTTTCGCTCTAGATCTTATAGCGGGAAGCTCCTACGAGCAGTACTTC.

This sequence joins TRBV3-1 and TRBJ1-6; D gene unclear. Trimming removed 5 bases from V and 9 bases from J, with 17 bases in between. The germline V gene has CDR1 LGHDT and CDR2 YNNKEL (reference sequence). The CDR3 consists of 15 residues. For the CDR3, the DNA is TGTGCCAGCAGCTACCGGGTTGGGATCGGTTCACCCCTCCACTTT. Amino acid sequence: CASSYRVGIGSPLHF. The full variable domain, completed using reference TRBV3-1 and TRBJ1-6, is DTAVSQTPKYLVTQMGNDKSIKCEQNLGHDTMYWYKQDSKKFLKIMFSYNNKELIINETVPNRFSPKSPDKAHLNLHINSLELGDSAVYFCASSYRVGIGSPLHFGNGTRLTVT.

This clonotype was recorded many times. This chain uses TRBV15 with TRBJ2-3; no clear D. The CDR3 is 12 residues long. Between the trimmed V and J ends, which lost 0 bases and 8 bases, there was a span of 6 bases. Germline CDR1 is LNHNV and CDR2 is YYDKDF (reference sequence). Here the CDR3 reads CATSRDRVTQYF. CDR3 nucleotide sequence: TGTGCCACCAGCAGAGATAGGGTTACGCAGTATTTT.

The chain combines TRBV7-2 with TRBJ2-1; D gene uncertain. Trimming took off 3 bases at V and 3 bases at J, with 9 bases between the two ends. This CDR3 has 14 amino acids. Germline lookup yields CDR1 SGHTA and CDR2 FQGNSA. The CDR3 DNA reads TGTGCCAGCAGCTTTGGGGATTTCTACAATGAGCAGTTCTTC. Translated: CASSFGDFYNEQFF.

The V gene is TRBV18, the J gene TRBJ2-6, with TRBD1 matching over 8 bases. The V and J ends lost 3 bases and 0 bases, in that order; junction bases with no gene match: 7. This CDR3 spans 18 amino acids. The germline V gene encodes CDR1 KGHSH and CDR2 LQKENI. CDR3 amino acids: CASSPRTGITSGANVLTF. CDR3 nucleotide sequence: TGTGCCAGCTCACCTCGGACAGGGATCACCTCTGGGGCCAACGTCCTGACTTTC.